This TCR beta chain is from a study of blood T cell repertoires in COVID-19. Study in general: Acute-phase and convalescent COVID-19 samples originated in the United States, Italy and Spain. The cDNA or gDNA used as material had been derived from T cells, B-cell-depleted T cells, or PBMCs.

There are a few counts of this clone. Trimming removed 6 bases at V and 7 bases at J, with 18 bases between. CDR3 size: 14 residues. The germline V gene has CDR1 MNHEY and CDR2 SVGEGT. Sequencing used immunoSEQ multiplex PCR; TCRdb keeps in-frame clones, though not all of them. The sample carries some 250,000 clones, more than 75% recorded once. Sequencing was done on a sample of peripheral blood. The chain combines TRBV6-2 or TRBV6-3 with TRBJ1-2; D might be TRBD1 (5 bases). The source is a woman aged 40-49 years who had recovered from COVID-19. The CDR3 spells CASSPGHGSGGYTF. DNA of the CDR3: TGTGCCAGCAGCCCCGGACATGGCTCGGGTGGCTACACCTTC.